This TCR beta chain emerged from a study of beta chain features in type 1 diabetes (dated by TCRdb to the late 2010s). Broadly, across the study: No differences in mean age, gender distribution, total cell number or subset yield were found between patients and healthy donors. Across all samples, fewer than 130 million sorted cells were examined, and cell number per subset correlated strongly with RNA yield. The study compared TCRB repertoires of sorted circulating CD4+ T cell subsets between recently diagnosed type 1 diabetes patients and matched healthy donors. Whereas all 28 donors provided naive and central memory subsets, regulatory and stem cell-like memory subsets were isolated from just 8 patients and roughly eight healthy donors. The research as a whole found: A moderate but significant shortening of TCRB CDR3 length was observed in type 1 diabetes patients in all four CD4+ subsets. PCR might favor shorter templates, but patient and control samples were amplified and corrected together, so any skew would affect both groups equally. Sequencing cDNA rather than genomic DNA could over-represent highly expressing activated cells, although activation and CD3 levels did not differ between groups. HLA sub-analyses involved small numbers of individuals, so any influence of HLA type on TCRB rearrangement remained unresolved. Naive, central memory and regulatory TCRB repertoires appeared to be more similar among patients than among healthy donors. Patients with type 1 diabetes made fewer insertions and deleted more nucleotides at VDJ recombination sites, implying thymic rearrangement abnormalities.

Points on this clone: Its specific antigen is unknown. No qualities accompany the bases; no much larger clone lies one base away.

Including cysteine and phenylalanine, the CDR3 has 14 amino acids. The only DNA kept is the CDR3, 42 bases in frame from the first base. CDR1 and CDR2 are read off the germline V gene as KGHSH and LQKENI. At the junction V is shortened by 3 bases and J by 4 bases, with 13 bases in between. The entire amount of isolated RNA was reverse transcribed using the High Capacity cDNA Reverse Transcription Kit, so the sequenced TCRB transcripts were expressed ones. Naive, central memory and regulatory T cell samples underwent deep immunoSEQ sequencing, averaging around 3.7 million total reads per sample. After sorted cells were lysed in RLT buffer, RNA was extracted with DNase-treated RNeasy Micro or Mini kits, with the choice depending on cell number. To prevent cross-contamination, every cell subset was processed on its own, while patient and healthy donor samples were processed together. Using the immunoSEQ multiplex PCR, TCRB sequences were amplified from cDNA into 87-bp fragments spanning the CDR3 region. Amplicons were sequenced on the Illumina HiSeq platform. Concerning the study's data processing: Synthetic template baselines were used to correct PCR bias computationally, reads within Hamming distance 2 were collapsed together, and singletons that could not be merged were discarded. Reads were aligned against IMGT to assign V, D and J genes, CDR3 length and insertions or deletions at six rearrangement sites. Within each subset, clonotype counts were normalized to sorted cell number, and only after that were true diversity and Gini coefficients computed with the tcR R package. The overlap coefficient, calculated on TCRB nucleotide sequences, was used to measure repertoire sharing. Out-of-frame TCRB sequences from naive cells were analyzed to stand in for the pre-selection repertoire. What TCRdb holds here is the immuneACCESS table cut down to in-frame rearrangements. Part of the clones is not present; checked against another copy, under half of the missing clones reflect an unresolved V gene, and the others are unexplained. Clone size and V and J calls were adopted from that table, with D and trimming inferred from the DNA. The sample records a few hundred thousand clones, more than 15% of which are singletons. 0.065% to 0.1% of the sample is held by the ten biggest clonotypes.

Each donor gave one peripheral blood draw, roughly 110 mL on average, collected into heparinised tubes. A BD FACSAria II was used to sort naive, central memory, regulatory and stem cell-like memory CD4+ T cells with a panel that included CD45RO, CCR7, CD25, CD127, CD95 and CD27. All sorted populations exceeded 95% purity. PBMCs were separated immediately by Lymphoprep density gradient centrifugation and were stained directly, without being cultured. So that batch effects would be minimized, each experiment stained and sorted samples in pairs, pairing one healthy donor with one patient. The chain is made from TRBV18 and TRBJ2-7; a tentative D call is TRBD2 (6 bases match). This sequence originates from a man under 40 with type 1 diabetes. Sample: naive CD4+ T cells from blood. The cell subset or site label, read with the paper, signifies: true naive CD4+ T cells. The DNA sequence reads TGTGCCAGCTCACCGACCGGGACTGCATACGAGCAGTACTTC. This yields the protein CASSPTGTAYEQYF.